This passage covers 18 T cell receptor beta chains from one sample sequenced in a study of human T cells and chemical hapten exposure. Regarding time point: patch test 1, 2 weeks after DPC sensitization. As for treatment: therapeutic diphenylcyclopropenone sensitization with weekly scalp DPC. In TCRdb, the RACE reads were re-called with MiXCR into one record per CDR3 protein. Here the sample spans some 190,000 distinct CDR3 sequences, approximately 20% being singletons. Sequences were derived from whole blood, sampled in connection with sensitization to the hapten diphenylcyclopropenone (DPC). These receptors were obtained from a woman aged 45-60 years with alopecia areata. Some clones in this sample may be carry-over from other donors' samples.

The chain is built from TRBV7-2 and TRBJ1-1; a weak D match, TRBD1 (5 bases). CDR1 is SGHTA, CDR2 FQGNSA, per germline. The V end was cut by 3 bases, the J end by 3 bases, with 8 bases between. The CDR3 runs to 13 residues. The CDR3 region has the DNA TGTGCCAGCAGCTTTTTAGGGGACACTGAAGCTTTCTTT. This encodes CASSFLGDTEAFF.

V is TRBV18 and J is TRBJ2-1, with a possible D match to TRBD1 (5 bases). Germline V CDR1 and CDR2: KGHSH, LQKENI. There are 15 residues in the CDR3. V lost 1 base to trimming and J lost 2 bases, with 9 bases between them. The CDR3 sequence is CASSPRVDTYNEQFF. The CDR3 DNA reads as TGTGCCAGCTCACCACGGGTGGACACCTACAATGAGCAGTTCTTC.

The rearrangement links TRBV29-1 to TRBJ2-7; D perhaps matches TRBD1 (5 bases). Trimming shortened V by 7 bases and J by 5 bases, and 18 bases separated the two germline ends. The germline gives CDR1 SQVTM, CDR2 ANQGSEA. The CDR3 extends over 13 amino acids. The CDR3 DNA reads as TGCAGCGGGGGCGGAAGGCTCCAGAACGAGCAGTACTTC. Residues: CSGGGRLQNEQYF.

The CDR3 loop is CSVLLWGLAGYTF. CDR3 nucleotides: TGCAGCGTTTTATTATGGGGGCTTGCTGGCTACACCTTC. The chain employs TRBV29-1 and TRBJ1-2; D is perhaps TRBD1 (6 bases). Germline V CDR1 and CDR2: SQVTM, ANQGSEA. Trimming pared 5 bases from V and 7 bases from J, leaving 17 bases between. The CDR3 covers 13 residues. Looking up the rest from reference TRBV29-1 and TRBJ1-2 gives the full variable domain: SAVISQKPSRDICQRGTSLTIQCQVDSQVTMMFWYRQQPGQSLTLIATANQGSEATYESGFVIDKFPISRPNLTFSTLTVSNMSPEDSSIYLCSVLLWGLAGYTFGSGTRLTVV.

This CDR3 reads CSARDSHPEALHF. The CDR3, as DNA: TGCAGTGCTAGAGATTCCCACCCTGAGGCCCTCCACTTT. This rearrangement joins TRBV20-1 to TRBJ1-6; D remains unclear. CDR3 length equals 13 residues. Trimming took off 0 bases at V and 14 bases at J, with 14 bases between the two ends. Germline-derived CDR1 and CDR2 are DFQATT and SNEGSKA (reference sequence).

The J gene is TRBJ2-3, the V gene TRBV5-1; D gene unclear. The V gene lost 0 bases and the J gene lost 6 bases, with 8 bases spanning the gap. CDR3 length equals 13 residues. Germline values: CDR1 SGHRS, CDR2 YFSETQ. In DNA form, the CDR3 reads TGCGCCAGCAGCTTGGAGGGCATCGATACGCAGTATTTT. It codes for CASSLEGIDTQYF.

In this sample, this clonotype turned up many times. The chain couples TRBV5-1 to TRBJ2-2, with 9 bases fitting TRBD1. The V and J ends lost 4 bases and 6 bases, in that order; junction bases with no gene match: 1. The CDR3 length is 13 residues. Germline V lookup: CDR1 SGHRS, CDR2 YFSETQ. The CDR3 region has the DNA TGCGCCAGCAGCAGACAGGGGGCCGGGGAGCTGTTTTTT. Translated: CASSRQGAGELFF.

This clonotype was detected only a few times. The V and J genes are TRBV6-5 and TRBJ1-6, with unresolved D. V gave up 6 bases and J gave up 7 bases, with 10 bases separating them. Germline lookup yields CDR1 MNHEY and CDR2 SVGAGI. The CDR3 runs 13 residues. The CDR3: CASRMDGNSPLHF. CDR3 DNA: TGTGCCAGCAGAATGGACGGAAATTCACCCCTCCACTTT.

V and J are TRBV5-1 and TRBJ1-1, with D possibly being TRBD1 (6 bases). Per germline, CDR1 SGHRS and CDR2 YFSETQ. The CDR3 has 14 amino acids. Trimming pared 4 bases from V and 4 bases from J, leaving 14 bases between. As DNA, the CDR3 is TGCGCCAGCAGCGGGGGGCCGGGGACCACTGAAGCTTTCTTT. Translated: CASSGGPGTTEAFF.

The V call is TRBV19, the J call TRBJ2-1; D tentatively fits TRBD1 or TRBD2 (5 bases each). This CDR3 region has 13 residues. CDR1 is LNHDA, CDR2 SQIVND, per germline (reference sequence). In DNA form, the CDR3 reads TGTGTCACCCGGGACCCACTGCTCAATGAGCAGTTCTTC. Protein product: CVTRDPLLNEQFF.

The chain carries TRBV5-6 and TRBJ2-1; a possible D gene is TRBD2 (6 bases). The V gene's germline CDR1 is SGHDT and CDR2 YYEEEE. This CDR3 comprises 16 residues. Trimming removed 1 base at V and 9 bases at J, with 20 bases between. CDR3 protein: CASSLMAATRMIEQFF. In DNA form, the CDR3 reads TGTGCCAGCAGCTTGATGGCCGCGACTAGGATGATTGAGCAGTTCTTC.

In its sample, this clonotype ranks as medium-sized (0.01 to 0.1%). The genes are TRBV6-5 and TRBJ2-5; D uncertain. The germline V and J ends were trimmed by 2 bases and 3 bases, with 13 bases remaining between them. CDR1 and CDR2 from the germline V gene are MNHEY and SVGAGI. The CDR3 loop spans 15 amino acids. The CDR3 protein is CASSYTATPKETQYF. The CDR3 DNA reads TGTGCCAGCAGTTACACGGCTACTCCCAAAGAGACCCAGTACTTC.

The J gene is TRBJ2-3, the V gene TRBV29-1; D gene unclear. The V end was cut by 3 bases, the J end by 1 base, with 8 bases between. CDR1 SQVTM and CDR2 ANQGSEA come from the germline V gene. The CDR3 spans 13 residues. The CDR3 here is CSVDPAGTDTQYF. CDR3 in DNA: TGCAGCGTTGATCCGGCGGGCACAGATACGCAGTATTTT.

The CDR3 region has the DNA TGTGCCAGCAGCCAAGCCGTGGACCAGCCCCAGCATTTT. Encoded protein: CASSQAVDQPQHF. The chain recombines TRBV4-2 with TRBJ1-5; no firm D call. The CDR3 sequence is 13 residues long. Trimming took 1 base from V and 7 from J, leaving 8 bases between them. Germline V gene lookup returns CDR1 LGHNA and CDR2 YNFKEQ.

This clonotype was observed a handful of times. The V and J genes are TRBV20-1 and TRBJ1-2; 7 positions agree with TRBD1. This CDR3 contains 12 residues. Germline V gene data show CDR1 as DFQATT and CDR2 as SNEGSKA (reference sequence). The J segment lost 4 bases and the V segment lost 3 bases, leaving 2 bases of the junction unmatched. The CDR3 nucleotides are TGCAGTGCTAGTAGGGACAGCTATGGCTACACCTTC. This sequence encodes CSASRDSYGYTF.

The V call is TRBV7-9, the J call TRBJ2-2; 9 bases fit TRBD2. CDR3 size: 15 residues. Trimming at V came to 2 bases and at J to 3 bases, leaving 1 base not matched to a gene. CDR1 SEHNR and CDR2 FQNEAQ come from the germline V gene (reference sequence). Here the CDR3 reads CASSLLAGYTGELFF. Written as DNA, the CDR3 is TGTGCCAGCAGCTTACTAGCGGGATACACCGGGGAGCTGTTTTTT.

The rearrangement uses TRBV5-6 and TRBJ2-4, with D possibly matching TRBD2 (5 bases). The CDR3 has 15 residues. Between the trimmed V and J ends, which lost 5 bases and 3 bases, there was a span of 15 bases. Per the germline V gene, CDR1 is SGHDT and CDR2 is YYEEEE. CDR3 sequence (DNA): TGTGCCAGCAGTCGGGAATTTTTTGACAAAAACATTCAGTACTTC. It specifies CASSREFFDKNIQYF.

V usage is TRBV12-3 or TRBV12-4 and J usage is TRBJ2-3; 10 positions agree with TRBD2. The CDR3 sequence is 15 residues long. The V and J ends lost 3 bases and 3 bases, in that order; junction bases with no gene match: 3. The CDR3 protein is CASSLASGSTDTQYF. The CDR3 bases are TGTGCCAGCAGTTTGGCTAGCGGGAGTACAGATACGCAGTATTTT.